The rows below give T cell receptor beta chains drawn from one sample of a study of tumor and adjacent non-tumor tissue in lung cancer. One entry per CDR3 protein, called by TCRdb with MiXCR from the multiplex PCR reads. Among approximately 100,000 distinct CDR3 sequences, roughly 60% were seen once, and the ten largest hold roughly 19%. The sequencing input was distant non-tumor lung tissue. The receptors were sampled from a man aged 25-45 years with non-small cell lung cancer. CDR3s include the opening cysteine and the closing phenylalanine or tryptophan. Fields, in order: CDR3 length, clone size, D gene, J gene, V gene, CDR3 protein, CDR3 DNA. The D gene is left open where the match is weak. Some rows mark clone size as missing; the rest say once, few, many or name a class of expanded clone.

CDR3 length: 16; clone size: few; D gene: TRBD1; J gene: TRBJ2-3; V gene: TRBV11-2; CDR3 protein: CVSSWRDRGRSDTQYF; CDR3 DNA: TGTGTCAGCAGCTGGAGGGACAGGGGGCGCTCTGATACGCAGTATTTT
CDR3 length: 15; clone size: .; D gene: .; J gene: TRBJ2-7; V gene: TRBV11-2; CDR3 protein: CASSLTGKSSSEQYF; CDR3 DNA: TGTGCCAGCAGCCTAACCGGGAAGTCGTCGAGCGAGCAGTACTTC
CDR3 length: 15; clone size: .; D gene: TRBD1; J gene: TRBJ2-6; V gene: TRBV4-3; CDR3 protein: CTSSRDRGGANVLTF; CDR3 DNA: TGCACCAGCAGTCGAGACAGGGGGGGGGCCAACGTCCTGACTTTC
CDR3 length: 14; clone size: .; D gene: .; J gene: TRBJ2-7; V gene: TRBV11-1; CDR3 protein: CASSSQGNSYEQYF; CDR3 DNA: TGTGCCAGCAGCTCCCAGGGGAACTCCTACGAGCAGTACTTC
CDR3 length: 16; clone size: .; D gene: TRBD1; J gene: TRBJ1-1; V gene: TRBV5-1; CDR3 protein: CASSDGTARKSTEAFF; CDR3 DNA: TGCGCCAGCTCTGACGGGACAGCTCGGAAGAGCACTGAAGCTTTCTTT
CDR3 length: 13; clone size: .; D gene: .; J gene: TRBJ2-7; V gene: TRBV20-1; CDR3 protein: CSVGDGYSYEQYF; CDR3 DNA: TGCAGCGTTGGAGATGGGTACTCCTACGAGCAGTACTTC
CDR3 length: 14; clone size: .; D gene: .; J gene: TRBJ2-3; V gene: TRBV5-6; CDR3 protein: CTSSYGKETQPQYF; CDR3 DNA: TGTACCAGCAGCTACGGAAAGGAGACTCAGCCCCAGTATTTT
CDR3 length: 17; clone size: once; D gene: .; J gene: TRBJ2-6; V gene: TRBV11-2; CDR3 protein: CANSPGTLYRWANVLTF; CDR3 DNA: TGTGCGAACAGCCCTGGGACACTCTACCGCTGGGCCAACGTCCTGACTTTC
CDR3 length: 14; clone size: .; D gene: TRBD2; J gene: TRBJ2-7; V gene: TRBV20-1; CDR3 protein: CNAKLAGVGYKQYF; CDR3 DNA: TGCAATGCTAAGCTTGCGGGAGTTGGCTACAAGCAGTACTTC
CDR3 length: 15; clone size: .; D gene: TRBD2; J gene: TRBJ2-2; V gene: TRBV5-1; CDR3 protein: CASTLTSGRAGELFF; CDR3 DNA: TGCGCCAGCACCTTAACAAGCGGGAGAGCCGGGGAGCTGTTTTTT
CDR3 length: 15; clone size: .; D gene: TRBD1; J gene: TRBJ1-1; V gene: TRBV24-1; CDR3 protein: CATSAATGGNTEAFF; CDR3 DNA: TGTGCCACCAGTGCCGCTACAGGGGGGAACACTGAAGCTTTCTTT
CDR3 length: 19; clone size: .; D gene: .; J gene: TRBJ2-3; V gene: TRBV7-8; CDR3 protein: CASSLVVGRGSEHTDTQYF; CDR3 DNA: .
CDR3 length: 15; clone size: .; D gene: TRBD2; J gene: TRBJ2-5; V gene: TRBV11-3; CDR3 protein: CGSSSEAGGQKTQYF; CDR3 DNA: TGTGGCAGCAGCTCAGAAGCGGGAGGGCAAAAGACCCAGTACTTC
CDR3 length: 17; clone size: many; D gene: .; J gene: TRBJ2-4; V gene: TRBV10-3; CDR3 protein: CAITHPRGERAKNIQYF; CDR3 DNA: TGTGCCATCACCCACCCCCGCGGGGAGAGGGCCAAAAACATTCAGTACTTC
CDR3 length: 17; clone size: many; D gene: TRBD2; J gene: TRBJ2-5; V gene: TRBV20-1; CDR3 protein: CSARLAGVLWYQETQYF; CDR3 DNA: TGCAGTGCAAGACTAGCGGGAGTACTTTGGTACCAAGAGACCCAGTACTTC
CDR3 length: 14; clone size: many; D gene: .; J gene: TRBJ1-2; V gene: TRBV10-3; CDR3 protein: CAISEGDSYYGYTF; CDR3 DNA: TGTGCCATCAGTGAAGGAGACTCGTACTATGGCTACACCTTC
CDR3 length: 14; clone size: .; D gene: .; J gene: TRBJ1-5; V gene: TRBV11-2; CDR3 protein: CASSRSGGRQPQHF; CDR3 DNA: TGTGCCAGCAGCAGGTCGGGGGGTCGGCAGCCCCAGCATTTT
CDR3 length: 13; clone size: few; D gene: .; J gene: TRBJ2-7; V gene: TRBV29-1; CDR3 protein: CSVEDVGNYEQYF; CDR3 DNA: TGCAGCGTTGAAGATGTAGGCAACTACGAGCAGTACTTC
CDR3 length: 14; clone size: few; D gene: .; J gene: TRBJ2-5; V gene: TRBV7-2; CDR3 protein: CASSLEISGGTQYF; CDR3 DNA: TGTGCCAGCAGCTTAGAGATCTCAGGAGGGACCCAGTACTTC
CDR3 length: 13; clone size: .; D gene: .; J gene: TRBJ2-3; V gene: TRBV11-2; CDR3 protein: CASSFAGIGTQYF; CDR3 DNA: TGTGCTAGCAGCTTCGCCGGGATAGGTACGCAGTATTTT
CDR3 length: 15; clone size: .; D gene: .; J gene: TRBJ1-4; V gene: TRBV4-3; CDR3 protein: CVSRATPGWSEKLFF; CDR3 DNA: TGCGTCAGCCGCGCTACCCCTGGGTGGAGCGAAAAACTGTTTTTT
CDR3 length: 16; clone size: .; D gene: TRBD1; J gene: TRBJ1-2; V gene: TRBV20-1; CDR3 protein: CSVSLVVGQGSYGYTF; CDR3 DNA: TGCAGTGTTAGTTTAGTTGTCGGACAGGGCTCCTATGGTTACACCTTC
CDR3 length: 15; clone size: .; D gene: .; J gene: TRBJ1-4; V gene: TRBV29-1; CDR3 protein: CGVEDFGTGGEKLFF; CDR3 DNA: TGCGGCGTTGAAGACTTTGGGACTGGTGGCGAAAAACTGTTTTTT
CDR3 length: 16; clone size: many; D gene: TRBD2; J gene: TRBJ2-1; V gene: TRBV5-5; CDR3 protein: CASSLVLAGGRNEQFF; CDR3 DNA: TGTGCCAGCAGCTTGGTACTAGCGGGGGGGAGGAATGAGCAGTTCTTC
CDR3 length: 16; clone size: once; D gene: TRBD2; J gene: TRBJ2-7; V gene: TRBV11-2; CDR3 protein: CAGSLPGGRGAYEQYF; CDR3 DNA: TGTGCCGGCAGCCTACCCGGCGGGAGGGGTGCCTACGAGCAGTACTTC
CDR3 length: 16; clone size: many; D gene: TRBD2; J gene: TRBJ2-1; V gene: TRBV6-1; CDR3 protein: CASSSRTSGRSNEQFF; CDR3 DNA: TGTGCCAGCAGTAGCAGGACTAGCGGGAGATCCAATGAGCAGTTCTTC
CDR3 length: 16; clone size: .; D gene: TRBD1; J gene: TRBJ2-5; V gene: TRBV12-3/TRBV12-4; CDR3 protein: CASSTRDRESHETQYF; CDR3 DNA: TGTGCCAGCAGCACCCGGGACAGGGAATCCCATGAGACCCAGTACTTC
CDR3 length: 13; clone size: many; D gene: .; J gene: TRBJ2-4; V gene: TRBV4-1; CDR3 protein: CASSQLARDIQYF; CDR3 DNA: TGCGCCAGCAGCCAACTAGCGAGGGACATTCAGTACTTC
CDR3 length: 15; clone size: .; D gene: .; J gene: TRBJ2-2; V gene: TRBV5-1; CDR3 protein: CASRNREGNTGELFF; CDR3 DNA: TGCGCCAGCCGCAACAGGGAGGGGAACACCGGGGAGCTGTTTTTT
CDR3 length: 15; clone size: once; D gene: TRBD2; J gene: TRBJ2-7; V gene: TRBV6-5; CDR3 protein: CATSYSSGSSYEQYF; CDR3 DNA: TGTGCCACCAGTTACTCGAGCGGGAGCTCTTACGAGCAGTACTTC
CDR3 length: 13; clone size: .; D gene: .; J gene: TRBJ1-2; V gene: TRBV29-1; CDR3 protein: CGAREDVISGYTF; CDR3 DNA: TGCGGCGCCCGAGAAGATGTGATCTCGGGCTACACCTTC
CDR3 length: 18; clone size: many; D gene: TRBD2; J gene: TRBJ2-2; V gene: TRBV4-2; CDR3 protein: CASSQHIAGGHSTGELFF; CDR3 DNA: TGTGCCAGCAGCCAACATATAGCGGGGGGACACTCCACCGGGGAGCTGTTTTTT
CDR3 length: 13; clone size: .; D gene: .; J gene: TRBJ1-2; V gene: TRBV20-1; CDR3 protein: CSARNWRDGGYTF; CDR3 DNA: TGCAGTGCTAGAAATTGGAGAGATGGAGGCTACACCTTC
CDR3 length: 15; clone size: .; D gene: TRBD1; J gene: TRBJ1-6; V gene: TRBV28; CDR3 protein: CASRLPGTGDGSLHF; CDR3 DNA: TGTGCCAGCCGACTACCTGGGACAGGGGATGGATCCCTCCACTTT
CDR3 length: 15; clone size: .; D gene: TRBD2; J gene: TRBJ2-1; V gene: TRBV29-1; CDR3 protein: CSVEREAGGLNEQFF; CDR3 DNA: TGCAGCGTTGAGAGAGAAGCGGGAGGTCTCAATGAGCAGTTCTTC
CDR3 length: 15; clone size: many; D gene: .; J gene: TRBJ2-2; V gene: TRBV12-3/TRBV12-4; CDR3 protein: CASSRNWGVPGELFF; CDR3 DNA: TGTGCCAGCAGTCGTAATTGGGGCGTTCCCGGGGAGCTGTTTTTT
CDR3 length: 18; clone size: .; D gene: .; J gene: TRBJ1-4; V gene: TRBV4-3; CDR3 protein: CASSPRVMTCAINEKLFF; CDR3 DNA: TGCGCCAGCAGCCCCCGGGTCATGACGTGTGCAATTAATGAAAAACTGTTTTTT
CDR3 length: 14; clone size: .; D gene: TRBD2; J gene: TRBJ2-5; V gene: TRBV20-1; CDR3 protein: CSAIAGGWQEIQYF; CDR3 DNA: TGCAGTGCCATAGCGGGGGGGTGGCAAGAGATTCAGTACTTC
CDR3 length: 13; clone size: .; D gene: .; J gene: TRBJ2-7; V gene: TRBV11-1; CDR3 protein: CGSSPGNRDEQYF; CDR3 DNA: TGTGGCAGCAGCCCCGGCAACAGGGACGAGCAGTACTTC
CDR3 length: 11; clone size: .; D gene: .; J gene: TRBJ2-5; V gene: TRBV20-1; CDR3 protein: CSVRARGIQYF; CDR3 DNA: TGCAGTGTTAGAGCCAGAGGGATCCAGTACTTC
CDR3 length: 13; clone size: .; D gene: TRBD2; J gene: TRBJ2-7; V gene: TRBV20-1; CDR3 protein: CSVQRESSYEQYF; CDR3 DNA: TGCAGTGTGCAGCGGGAGAGCTCCTACGAGCAGTACTTC
CDR3 length: 15; clone size: once; D gene: .; J gene: TRBJ1-3; V gene: TRBV5-6; CDR3 protein: CASQTSLGKTNTIYF; CDR3 DNA: TGTGCCAGCCAAACTTCACTAGGGAAGACAAACACCATATATTTT
CDR3 length: 13; clone size: .; D gene: .; J gene: TRBJ2-7; V gene: TRBV6-5; CDR3 protein: CASCPRGSYEQYF; CDR3 DNA: TGTGCCAGCTGTCCTAGGGGGTCCTACGAGCAGTACTTC
CDR3 length: 13; clone size: .; D gene: .; J gene: TRBJ2-7; V gene: TRBV12-3/TRBV12-4; CDR3 protein: CASNFYVGGGQYF; CDR3 DNA: TGTGCCAGCAATTTCTACGTCGGTGGGGGGCAGTACTTC
CDR3 length: 13; clone size: .; D gene: .; J gene: TRBJ1-2; V gene: TRBV4-2; CDR3 protein: CASCPRGVYGYIF; CDR3 DNA: TGTGCCAGCTGCCCTCGCGGGGTCTATGGCTACATCTTC
CDR3 length: 15; clone size: .; D gene: .; J gene: TRBJ2-1; V gene: TRBV11-3; CDR3 protein: CASSPRTISYNEQLF; CDR3 DNA: TGTGCCAGTAGCCCCCGGACTATTTCCTACAATGAGCAGCTCTTC
CDR3 length: 14; clone size: .; D gene: TRBD1; J gene: TRBJ2-7; V gene: TRBV29-1; CDR3 protein: CSIEEGNRGYEQYF; CDR3 DNA: TGCAGCATAGAAGAGGGGAACAGGGGATACGAGCAGTACTTC
CDR3 length: 12; clone size: .; D gene: .; J gene: TRBJ2-3; V gene: TRBV7-9; CDR3 protein: CASSHSRDTQYF; CDR3 DNA: TGTGCCAGCAGCCACTCTAGGGATACGCAGTATTTT
CDR3 length: 12; clone size: .; D gene: .; J gene: TRBJ1-2; V gene: TRBV20-1; CDR3 protein: CSTTEAGYGYTF; CDR3 DNA: TGCAGTACTACTGAAGCGGGGTATGGCTACACTTTC
CDR3 length: 15; clone size: .; D gene: .; J gene: TRBJ2-5; V gene: TRBV24-1; CDR3 protein: CATSPGTGLQESQYF; CDR3 DNA: TGTGCCACCAGTCCCGGGACGGGTTTACAAGAGAGCCAGTACTTC
CDR3 length: 15; clone size: .; D gene: .; J gene: TRBJ2-1; V gene: TRBV11-2; CDR3 protein: CVGASERALFGEQFF; CDR3 DNA: TGTGTCGGCGCTTCGGAGCGGGCCCTCTTCGGTGAGCAGTTCTTC
CDR3 length: 15; clone size: .; D gene: .; J gene: TRBJ2-2; V gene: TRBV11-2; CDR3 protein: CASTPLMLGTGELFF; CDR3 DNA: TGTGCCAGCACTCCCCTGATGTTGGGGACCGGGGAACTGTTTTTT
CDR3 length: 16; clone size: .; D gene: TRBD2; J gene: TRBJ2-2; V gene: TRBV11-2; CDR3 protein: CAGSLELVGETGGLFF; CDR3 DNA: TGTGCCGGCAGCTTAGAACTAGTGGGAGAAACCGGGGGGTTGTTTTTT